This T cell receptor (beta chain) derives from a study of T cell responses to AZD1222 COVID-19 vaccine. Across the study: Second doses that came at about 4 or about 12 weeks were put together. The study's findings and limits: Only six individuals given AZD1222 were seropositive at baseline. Clonal diversity was possibly underestimated; the donors were predominantly white British and more often female.

The data were produced by immunoSEQ multiplex PCR, yet TCRdb's version contains in-frame clones alone and is incomplete. The sample contains around 78,000 clones, roughly 80% of which appear only once. The CDR3 is 15 residues long. Trimming stripped 3 bases from V and 1 base from J, with 13 bases between. From germline, CDR1 is SGHRS and CDR2 YFSETQ. Note on this clone: What it binds is unknown.

The clonotype comes from an adult in good health. The material was peripheral blood, obtained on day 0 of AZD1222 vaccination. This chain uses TRBV5-1 with TRBJ1-1, with a tentative D call TRBD1 (5 bases). The CDR3: CASSWTGTPNTEAFF. CDR3 bases: TGCGCCAGCAGCTGGACCGGGACTCCGAACACTGAAGCTTTCTTT.